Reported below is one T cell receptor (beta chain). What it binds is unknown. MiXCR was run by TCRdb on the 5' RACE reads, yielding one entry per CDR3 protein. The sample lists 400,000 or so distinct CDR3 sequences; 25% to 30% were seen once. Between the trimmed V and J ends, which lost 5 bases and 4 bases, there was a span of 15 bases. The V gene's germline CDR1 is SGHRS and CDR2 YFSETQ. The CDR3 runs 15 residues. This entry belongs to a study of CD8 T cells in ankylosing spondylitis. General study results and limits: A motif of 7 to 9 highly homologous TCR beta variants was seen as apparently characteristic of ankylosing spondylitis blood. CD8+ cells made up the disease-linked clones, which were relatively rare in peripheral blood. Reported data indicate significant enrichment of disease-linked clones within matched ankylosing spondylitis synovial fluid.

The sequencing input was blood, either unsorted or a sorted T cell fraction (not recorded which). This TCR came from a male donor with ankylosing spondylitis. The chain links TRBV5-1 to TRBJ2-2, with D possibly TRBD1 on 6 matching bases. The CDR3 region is CASRLTGSSTGELFF. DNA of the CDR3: TGCGCCAGCAGGTTGACAGGTTCTAGCACCGGGGAGCTGTTTTTT.